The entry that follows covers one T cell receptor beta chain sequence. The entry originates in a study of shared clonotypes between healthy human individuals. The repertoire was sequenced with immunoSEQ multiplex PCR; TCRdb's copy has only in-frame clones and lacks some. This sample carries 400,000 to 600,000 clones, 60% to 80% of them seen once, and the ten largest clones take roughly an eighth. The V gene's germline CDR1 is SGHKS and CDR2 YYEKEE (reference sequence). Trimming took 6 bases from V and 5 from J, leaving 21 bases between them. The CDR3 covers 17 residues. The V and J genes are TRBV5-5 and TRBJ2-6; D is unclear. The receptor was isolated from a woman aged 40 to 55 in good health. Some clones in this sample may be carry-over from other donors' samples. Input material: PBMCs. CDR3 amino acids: CASNYILAQSRANVLTF. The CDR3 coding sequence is TGTGCCAGCAATTATATTCTCGCACAAAGTCGGGCCAACGTCCTGACTTTC.